A selection of T cell receptor beta chains follows, all from one sample in a study of T cell repertoires in cytomegalovirus infection. TCRdb reprocessed the reads via MiXCR and lists one record per CDR3 protein. This table holds approximately 500,000 distinct CDR3 sequences, approximately 16% found once. The sample consisted of CD8+ T cells from PBMCs. The source of these receptors is a human donor in good health (CMV status not recorded). Some clones in this sample may be carry-over from other donors' samples. Both conserved end residues are part of each CDR3. The D gene is left open where the match is weak. Rows give clone size only sometimes, using once, few, many, or a class for an expanded clone.

len	abundance	j_gene	v_gene	d_gene	CDR3nt	CDR3aa
15	NA	TRBJ2-3	TRBV6-1	NA	TGTGCCAGCAGTGAAAGGGGGGGAGGGACAGATACGCAGTATTTT	CASSERGGGTDTQYF
12	few	TRBJ2-1	TRBV29-1	NA	TGCAGCGTTAAGGTCCGTTACAATGAGCAGTTCTTC	CSVKVRYNEQFF
15	few	TRBJ1-2	TRBV5-6	NA	TGTGCCAGCAGCTTGGAGAGGGCAGCTAACTATGGCTACACCTTC	CASSLERAANYGYTF
14	few	TRBJ2-5	TRBV5-6	NA	TGTGCCAGCAGCTTCAATGGGATGGGGGAGACCCAGTACTTC	CASSFNGMGETQYF
14	NA	TRBJ2-7	TRBV4-1	TRBD1	TGCGCCAGCAGCCAAGCCGGGACAGGCTACGAGCAGTACTTC	CASSQAGTGYEQYF
14	NA	TRBJ2-7	TRBV3-1	NA	TGTGCCAGCAGCTCTAAGCTTAGATCCTACGAGCAGTACTTC	CASSSKLRSYEQYF
18	NA	TRBJ2-3	TRBV9	TRBD1	TGTGCCAGCAGCGACGGACAGGGACCTATTCCCACAGAAGATACGCAGTATTTT	CASSDGQGPIPTEDTQYF
16	NA	TRBJ1-1	TRBV20-1	NA	TGCAGTGCTAGAAATTCCGGGGGGGATAGGGACACTGAAGCTTTCTTT	CSARNSGGDRDTEAFF
11	NA	TRBJ1-2	TRBV6-5	NA	TGTGCCAGCAGTTACCCGGGGGAAAAGATCTTC	CASSYPGEKIF
14	many	TRBJ2-1	TRBV7-3	TRBD2	TGTGCCAGCAGCTGGCTAGCGGGCGACAATGAGCAGTTCTTC	CASSWLAGDNEQFF
11	many	TRBJ2-4	TRBV6-1	NA	TGTGCCAGCAGTTTCGAAAACATTCAGTACTTC	CASSFENIQYF
14	NA	TRBJ2-5	TRBV24-1	NA	TGTGCCACCAGTGATTTACAGGGAGAAGAGACCCAGTACTTC	CATSDLQGEETQYF
16	many	TRBJ2-3	TRBV12-3/TRBV12-4	TRBD1	TGTGCCAGCATCCCGGGACAGGGGTATTTTTCAGATACGCAGTATTTT	CASIPGQGYFSDTQYF
12	NA	TRBJ2-1	TRBV4-2	NA	TGTGCCAGCAGCGTTACTATCGACGAGCAGTTCTTC	CASSVTIDEQFF
13	few	TRBJ2-1	TRBV4-1	TRBD2	TGCGCCAGCAGCGGGGGACTAGCGGATGAGCAGTTCTTC	CASSGGLADEQFF
14	NA	TRBJ2-1	TRBV20-1	NA	TGCAGTGCCCCGACCCTCCCGCCCTACAATGAGCAGTTCTTC	CSAPTLPPYNEQFF
18	few	TRBJ2-1	TRBV11-2	TRBD1	TGTGCCAGCAGCTTATCCCCCACTACCGGGACAGGCTACAATGAGCAGTTCTTC	CASSLSPTTGTGYNEQFF
14	once	TRBJ1-5	TRBV7-3	NA	TGTGCCAGCAGGGGGAGGGGAGGTCACCAGCCCCAGCATTTT	CASRGRGGHQPQHF
15	NA	TRBJ2-3	TRBV6-5	TRBD2	TGTGCCAGCAGAACTAGCGGGTCTAGCACAGATACGCAGTATTTT	CASRTSGSSTDTQYF
13	NA	TRBJ2-1	TRBV19	NA	TGTGCCAGTAGTATTAGACTCACCAATGAGCAGTTCTTC	CASSIRLTNEQFF
13	NA	TRBJ2-7	TRBV13	NA	TGTGCCAGCAGCGCGGGCCGGCGCAACGAGCAGTACTTC	CASSAGRRNEQYF
16	few	TRBJ1-4	TRBV28	NA	TGTGCCAGCAGTATCCTCCGGGACACCAAGAGGGAAAAACTGTTTTTT	CASSILRDTKREKLFF
18	many	TRBJ2-1	TRBV7-8	TRBD1	TGTGCCAGCAGCTTAGCGCTATACGACAGGGACTCCTACAATGAGCAGTTCTTC	CASSLALYDRDSYNEQFF
19	NA	TRBJ2-5	TRBV27	TRBD2	TGTGCCAGCAGTAAACTAGCGGGAGGCACACGAGAAGAAAAAGAGACCCAGTACTTC	CASSKLAGGTREEKETQYF
17	many	TRBJ2-1	TRBV11-2	NA	TGTGCCAGCAGCTCCCTAGGGGGGACGGTCACCTACAATGAGCAGTTCTTC	CASSSLGGTVTYNEQFF
16	many	TRBJ2-1	TRBV7-9	TRBD1	TGTGCCAGCAGCGGCGGTCGACAGGGGCGCGTATATGAGCAGTTCTTC	CASSGGRQGRVYEQFF
16	many	TRBJ2-5	TRBV7-9	TRBD2	TGTGCCAGCAGCAGAGGTTCCGGGGGGATAGAAGAGACCCAGTACTTC	CASSRGSGGIEETQYF
12	many	TRBJ2-5	TRBV7-8	NA	TGTGCCAGCAGCCCCGGTGAGGAGACCCAGTACTTC	CASSPGEETQYF
15	few	TRBJ2-7	TRBV20-1	NA	TGCAGTGCTAGAGCCCTCTTCCATGGGGCCTACGAGCAGTACTTC	CSARALFHGAYEQYF
14	many	TRBJ2-1	TRBV7-2	NA	TGTGCCAGCAGCTTCCCAGCTTCCTACAATGAGCAGTTCTTC	CASSFPASYNEQFF
16	NA	TRBJ1-6	TRBV20-1	TRBD1	TGCAGTGCTAGAGTATACGTAGGGACAGTTAATTCACCCCTCCACTTT	CSARVYVGTVNSPLHF
15	NA	TRBJ2-2	TRBV14	NA	TGTGCCAGCAGCCAAACAACCCCCGCCACCGGGGAGCTGTTTTTT	CASSQTTPATGELFF
12	many	TRBJ2-1	TRBV7-9	NA	TGTGCCAGCAGCTTGGGGGAAAATGAGCAGTTCTTC	CASSLGENEQFF
13	many	TRBJ1-1	TRBV2	NA	TGTGCCAGCAGTGAAGTACGGAACACTGAAGCTTTCTTT	CASSEVRNTEAFF
13	NA	TRBJ2-1	TRBV20-1	NA	TGCAGTGCTAACGGGGGAGCATACAATGAGCAGTTCTTC	CSANGGAYNEQFF
12	NA	TRBJ1-2	TRBV19	NA	TGTGCCAGTTCCTCTGGGGATGGTGGCTACACCTTC	CASSSGDGGYTF
16	many	TRBJ2-3	TRBV7-8	TRBD2	TGTGCCAGCAGCTTAGATAGCGGGGGCAGCACAGATACGCAGTATTTT	CASSLDSGGSTDTQYF
13	NA	TRBJ2-1	TRBV27	NA	TGTGCCAGCAGTTTATTCGCGTACAATGAGCAGTTCTTC	CASSLFAYNEQFF
16	few	TRBJ2-7	TRBV7-9	TRBD2	TGTGCCAGCAGCCCCCCCTCCGCGGGAGTAGACTACGAGCAGTACTTC	CASSPPSAGVDYEQYF
15	many	TRBJ2-3	TRBV7-9	NA	TGTGCCAGCAGCCTCCGGGACCGTAGCACAGATACGCAGTATTTT	CASSLRDRSTDTQYF
14	few	TRBJ1-4	TRBV11-2	NA	TGTGCCAGCACTGACAACCACGGGGGTGAAAAACTGTTTTTT	CASTDNHGGEKLFF
13	many	TRBJ2-2	TRBV12-3/TRBV12-4	NA	TGTGCCAGCGCCCCCTCGAACACCGGGGAGCTGTTTTTT	CASAPSNTGELFF
13	few	TRBJ1-5	TRBV4-1	NA	TGCGCCAGCAGCCTTTCCCGAGGAGAGCCCCAGCATTTT	CASSLSRGEPQHF
18	NA	TRBJ2-7	TRBV5-4	TRBD2	TGTGCCAGCAGCTTGAGTTATAGCGGGGGGCTTCCATCCTACGAGCAGTACTTC	CASSLSYSGGLPSYEQYF
18	many	TRBJ2-1	TRBV24-1	NA	TGTGCCACCAGTGACGCTGAGACAGGATCGGTTCAGAGCAATGAGCAGTTCTTC	CATSDAETGSVQSNEQFF
13	many	TRBJ1-1	TRBV7-9	NA	TGTGCCAGCAGCTTAGGCCACATCCCTGAAGCTTTCTTT	CASSLGHIPEAFF
12	NA	TRBJ2-1	TRBV19	NA	TGTGCCAGTAGTATGAGTGGCAATGAGCAGTTCTTC	CASSMSGNEQFF
17	few	TRBJ2-2	TRBV9	NA	TGTGCCAGCAGCAAACCAGTAAAAGTCGCGAACACCGGGGAGCTGTTTTTT	CASSKPVKVANTGELFF
15	many	TRBJ1-4	TRBV5-5	NA	TGTGCCAGCAGCTTCCGGGACGGAGGAAATGAAAAACTGTTTTTT	CASSFRDGGNEKLFF
13	NA	TRBJ2-5	TRBV2	NA	TGTGCCAGCATAGAGGGGACTTTGGAGACCCAGTACTTC	CASIEGTLETQYF
15	few	TRBJ2-3	TRBV4-1	TRBD2	TGCGCCAGCAGCCAAGGAGCGGGGAGCACAGATACGCAGTATTTT	CASSQGAGSTDTQYF